Listed here are 20 T cell receptor beta chains from one sample, sequenced in a study of blood T cell repertoires in COVID-19. Measured with immunoSEQ multiplex PCR; TCRdb has only the in-frame clones, and not every one. The profile shows over 130,000 clones, about three quarters of them singletons. The sequencing input was peripheral blood. These receptors were obtained from a man aged 50 or older with acute or convalescent COVID-19.

This clone was seen more than once but under ten times. V is TRBV6-1 and J is TRBJ2-6; 8 bases are a match to TRBD2. This CDR3 has 17 amino acids. Germline-derived CDR1 and CDR2 are MNHNS and SASEGT. The trim removed 3 bases at V and 4 bases at J, leaving 8 bases unmatched. CDR3 sequence reads: CASSDKSLAGGANVLTF. DNA for the CDR3: TGTGCCAGCAGTGATAAATCTCTAGCGGGCGGGGCCAACGTCCTGACTTTC.

The chain joins TRBV23-1 to TRBJ1-5; D is uncertain. Being an ORF, TRBV23-1 has a function that is uncertain. Deletions cut 6 bases from V and 0 bases from J, with 21 bases between. The CDR3 contains 18 residues. The DNA of the CDR3 is TGCGCCAGCAGACTATCCTACCTAAAAGCTTATAGCAATCAGCCCCAGCATTTT. It codes for CASRLSYLKAYSNQPQHF.

The V gene is TRBV5-1, the J gene TRBJ2-2; D gene ambiguous. Germline values: CDR1 SGHRS, CDR2 YFSETQ. The CDR3 totals 15 residues. Trimming removed 1 base at V and 3 bases at J, with 10 bases between. The CDR3 region has the DNA TGCGCCAGCAGCTTGTCCGTCGCGGACACCGGGGAGCTGTTTTTT. Residues: CASSLSVADTGELFF.

V usage is TRBV6-2 or TRBV6-3 and J usage is TRBJ1-6; D gene ambiguous. The V end was cut by 6 bases, the J end by 10 bases, with 13 bases between. The CDR3 has 13 residues. CDR1 and CDR2 (germline): MNHEY, SVGEGT. The CDR3: CASSAISGSPLHF. The CDR3 DNA reads TGTGCCAGCAGCGCAATTTCGGGGTCACCCCTCCACTTT.

The J gene is TRBJ1-1, the V gene TRBV6-1; D not certain. Per germline, CDR1 MNHNS and CDR2 SASEGT. The CDR3 runs to 13 residues. The V end was cut by 1 base, the J end by 9 bases, with 12 bases between. The CDR3 nucleotides read TGTGCCAGCAGTGAAGTGGGCGCCGAAAAAGCTTTCTTT. It is translated as CASSEVGAEKAFF.

Notes on this clone: The same CDR3 also results from other DNA sequences found in this sample. The V gene is TRBV6-1, the J gene TRBJ1-5; D is ambiguous. Between the trimmed V and J ends, which lost 0 bases and 0 bases, there was a span of 9 bases. The length of the CDR3 is 16 residues. Germline CDR1 is MNHNS and CDR2 is SASEGT. CDR3 residues: CASSEASVYSNQPQHF. The CDR3 nucleotides read TGTGCCAGCAGTGAAGCGAGCGTTTATAGCAATCAGCCCCAGCATTTT.

The chain is built from TRBV24-1 and TRBJ2-3, with 13 bases identical to TRBD2. Germline loops: CDR1 KGHDR, CDR2 SFDVKD. This CDR3 has 16 amino acids. V lost 7 bases and J lost 5; bases outside the gene matches: 8. CDR3 nucleotide sequence: TGTGCCACCAGCGATACTAGCGGGGGGGCAAAAGATACGCAGTATTTT. This codes for CATSDTSGGAKDTQYF.

This rearrangement joins TRBV28 to TRBJ2-6; tentatively, D is TRBD1 (5 bases). V gave up 5 bases and J gave up 0 bases, with 8 bases separating them. CDR3 length equals 15 residues. The germline gives CDR1 MDHEN, CDR2 SYDVKM. Here the CDR3 reads CASSPTASGANVLTF. For the CDR3, the DNA is TGTGCCAGCAGTCCGACAGCCTCTGGGGCCAACGTCCTGACTTTC.

The chain uses TRBV29-1 and TRBJ1-1, with 7 positions matching TRBD1. The CDR3 loop spans 15 amino acids. Germline-derived CDR1 and CDR2 are SQVTM and ANQGSEA. Germline trimming cut 7 bases from V and 2 bases from J; bases unmatched to any gene: 13. The CDR3 sequence is CSGGHPDRENTEAFF. The CDR3 nucleotides read TGCAGCGGAGGACACCCCGACAGGGAAAACACTGAAGCTTTCTTT.

This chain joins TRBV6-1 and TRBJ2-1; 9 bases are shared with TRBD1. This CDR3 comprises 16 residues. Per the germline V gene, CDR1 is MNHNS and CDR2 is SASEGT. Trimming removed 4 bases from V and 4 bases from J; junction bases left unmatched: 8. The CDR3 DNA is TGTGCCAGCAGTGCGGACAGGGGCACTATATACAATGAGCAGTTCTTC. This gives the protein CASSADRGTIYNEQFF.

V usage is TRBV5-1 and J usage is TRBJ1-1; 8 bases line up with TRBD1. CDR1 is SGHRS and CDR2 is YFSETQ in the germline V gene. J gave up 4 bases and V 1 base, and 9 bases lay outside the gene matches. The CDR3 covers 16 residues. CDR3 sequence reads: CASSLFGGQVGTEAFF. DNA of the CDR3: TGCGCCAGCAGCTTGTTCGGGGGACAGGTTGGCACTGAAGCTTTCTTT.

The J gene is TRBJ1-6, the V gene TRBV5-1; 7 bases are a match to TRBD1. The CDR3 runs 16 residues. With V trimmed by 4 bases and J by 5 bases, 9 bases remained unmatched. CDR1 SGHRS and CDR2 YFSETQ come from the germline V gene. CDR3 protein: CASSRETGLDNSPLHF. In nucleotides, the CDR3 is TGCGCCAGCAGCCGAGAGACAGGGTTAGATAATTCACCCCTCCACTTT.

This rearrangement joins TRBV30 to TRBJ1-2; unclear D gene. Germline V gene sequence: CDR1 GTSNPN, CDR2 SVGIG (reference sequence). V shed 5 bases and J shed 0 bases, with 10 bases lying between them. The CDR3 loop spans 13 amino acids. The CDR3 protein is CAWRWPANYGYTF. CDR3 nucleotides: TGTGCCTGGCGTTGGCCAGCTAACTATGGCTACACCTTC.

The chain uses TRBV6-5 and TRBJ1-2; 7 bases fit TRBD1. V trimming: 0 bases; J trimming: 8 bases; junction bases outside the gene matches: 6. CDR1 is MNHEY, CDR2 SVGAGI, per germline. This CDR3 spans 14 amino acids. The CDR3 coding sequence is TGTGCCAGCAGTTACTCGAGAGGGGGCGAGGGCTACACCTTC. Amino acids: CASSYSRGGEGYTF.

This clone showed up just once. The chain has TRBV3-1 (or the pseudogene TRBV3-2) and TRBJ1-6; D remains unclear. The CDR3 consists of 14 residues. With 0 bases removed from V and 11 bases from J, the gap between germline ends came to 11 bases. From germline, CDR1 is LGHDT and CDR2 YNNKEL (reference sequence). The CDR3 spells CASSQERAGAPLHF. The DNA for the CDR3 is TGTGCCAGCAGCCAAGAACGCGCAGGCGCACCCCTCCACTTT.

The chain carries TRBV2 and TRBJ2-1; TRBD1 might be the D (6 bases). V was pared by 6 bases and J by 7 bases, with 25 bases between. CDR3 length equals 17 residues. CDR1 is SNHLY and CDR2 is FYNNEI in the germline V gene. Here the CDR3 reads CASRPVSLTDRWNEQFF. The CDR3, as DNA: TGTGCCAGCAGACCCGTCTCCTTAACAGACAGGTGGAATGAGCAGTTCTTC.

DNA of the CDR3: TGTGCCAGCAGCCCAGATGAGGGATTAAACGGCTACACCTTC. As protein: CASSPDEGLNGYTF. The V gene is TRBV3-1 (or the pseudogene TRBV3-2), the J gene TRBJ1-2; D is unresolved. There are 14 residues in the CDR3. The germline V and J ends were trimmed by 4 bases and 8 bases, with 17 bases remaining between them. CDR1 LGHDT and CDR2 YNNKEL come from the germline V gene (reference sequence).

This sequence joins TRBV5-1 and TRBJ1-4; D gene unclear. V shed 1 base and J shed 4 bases, with 8 bases lying between them. Germline loops: CDR1 SGHRS, CDR2 YFSETQ. This CDR3 is built from 14 residues. The DNA of the CDR3 is TGCGCCAGCAGCTTGACGGGTGATAATGAAAAACTGTTTTTT. Translation: CASSLTGDNEKLFF.

V is TRBV5-5 and J is TRBJ2-7; 7 positions agree with TRBD1. CDR3 length equals 14 residues. The V gene end was trimmed by 5 bases and the J gene end by 2 bases; junction bases not matched to a gene: 7. Germline V gives CDR1 SGHKS, CDR2 YYEKEE (reference sequence). CDR3 in DNA: TGTGCCAGCAGTCCCCGGACAGGAACCTACGAGCAGTACGTC. Protein sequence: CASSPRTGTYEQYV.

For this clone: Compared with germline, one end of the junction differs, possibly owing to a read error. The chain has TRBV24-1 and TRBJ1-6; tentative D call: TRBD1 (6 bases). CDR3 length: 15 amino acids. The germline gives CDR1 KGHDR, CDR2 SFDVKD. The CDR3: CAASEAGVPNSPLHF. CDR3 nucleotide sequence: TGTGCCGCCAGTGAGGCAGGGGTCCCCAATTCACCCCTCCACTTT.